This T cell receptor (beta chain) is from a study of blood T cell repertoires in COVID-19. Looking at the study overall: Acute-phase and convalescent COVID-19 samples originated in the United States, Italy and Spain.

Some clones are missing from TCRdb's copy, which holds only in-frame ones; the method was immunoSEQ multiplex PCR. The sample consists of about 250,000 clones, around 82% of them appearing once. The sequence came from a woman aged 80 or over with active or convalescent COVID-19. Sequenced sample: peripheral blood.

For the CDR3, the DNA is TGTGCCAGCAGAACCGGGACAGGGAATGGTCAGCCCCAGCATTTT. Its translation: CASRTGTGNGQPQHF. V usage is TRBV28 and J usage is TRBJ1-5, with 9 bases matching TRBD1. The V gene end was trimmed by 6 bases and the J gene end by 6 bases; junction bases not matched to a gene: 9. The CDR3 sequence is 15 residues long. Germline V gene sequence: CDR1 MDHEN, CDR2 SYDVKM.